These 30 T cell receptor beta chains were sequenced from one sample in a study of T cells in Graves' hyperthyroidism and ophthalmopathy. Amplification yielded TCR beta CDR3 regions, with RNA transcripts as the source. Using the HTBI primer set, a first-round RT-PCR was run on the TCR CDR3. TCRdb called the multiplex PCR reads again in MiXCR, with one record for every CDR3 protein. The sample contains approximately 560,000 distinct CDR3 sequences, around 46% of which appear only once. The sample comprised peripheral blood or thyroid tissue (not recorded which). These receptors all stem from a woman aged 18-29 years with Graves' hyperthyroidism.

This chain links TRBV2 with TRBJ2-7; TRBD2 agrees at 8 bases. The V segment lost 6 bases and the J segment 3 bases; nucleotides outside the gene matches: 10. Germline V gene sequence: CDR1 SNHLY, CDR2 FYNNEI. This CDR3 contains 15 residues. The DNA of the CDR3 is TGTGCCAGCAGGGGACGGAGCGGGAGATACTACGAGCAGTACTTC. Residues: CASRGRSGRYYEQYF.

On this clonotype itself: The junction departs from germline at one end; a sequencing error may be responsible. The rearrangement joins TRBV7-9 to TRBJ2-5, with 8 bases aligning to TRBD2. Germline values: CDR1 SEHNR, CDR2 FQNEAQ (reference sequence). This CDR3 comprises 14 residues. CDR3 sequence: CTSSFGREGKTQYF. CDR3 sequence (DNA): TGTACCAGCAGCTTCGGACGGGAGGGGAAGACCCAGTACTTC.

The rearrangement uses TRBV24-1 and TRBJ1-2; the D gene is possibly TRBD1 (5 bases). This CDR3 contains 15 residues. CDR1 KGHDR and CDR2 SFDVKD come from the germline V gene. V lost 2 bases, J lost 4 bases, and 13 bases lay in between. As DNA, the CDR3 is TGTGCCACCAGTGATTCGTCAGGGAATCTCTATGGCTACACCTTC. It translates to CATSDSSGNLYGYTF.

V gene TRBV7-9 combines with J gene TRBJ1-5, with TRBD1 as a possible D gene (5 bases). The CDR3 runs to 17 residues. V was pared by 5 bases and J by 0 bases, with 17 bases between. In germline, CDR1 is SEHNR, CDR2 FQNEAQ (reference sequence). The CDR3 here is CASSPEGHLYSNQPQHF. The CDR3 DNA reads TGTGCCAGCAGCCCGGAAGGACACCTTTATAGCAATCAGCCCCAGCATTTT.

The rearrangement uses TRBV10-3 and TRBJ1-2, with 7 bases identical to TRBD1. From germline, CDR1 is ENHRY and CDR2 SYGVKD. The ends lost 6 bases at V and 4 bases at J; junction bases unmatched: 5. The CDR3 is made up of 13 amino acids. CDR3 nucleotide sequence: TGTGCCATCAGGGGGGACAGTATCTATGGCTACACCTTC. This codes for CAIRGDSIYGYTF.

In DNA, the CDR3 is TGTGCCATCAATGGGGATCAGCCCCAGCATTTT. It is translated as CAINGDQPQHF. The chain combines TRBV10-3 with TRBJ1-5; D unresolved. Trimming left V 7 bases short and J 5 bases short, with 6 bases between. Germline values: CDR1 ENHRY, CDR2 SYGVKD. The CDR3 is 11 residues long.

This chain connects TRBV20-1 to TRBJ1-5; D perhaps matches TRBD1 (5 bases). Trimming stripped 5 bases from V and 16 bases from J, with 12 bases between. This CDR3 is 9 amino acids long. Germline CDR1 is DFQATT and CDR2 is SNEGSKA (reference sequence). The CDR3 reads CSAGRGEHF. As DNA, the CDR3 is TGCAGTGCTGGGCGGGGGGAACATTTT.

This clonotype was counted at least ten times. The chain links TRBV6-5 to TRBJ2-6; D may be TRBD1 or TRBD2 (5 bases each). The CDR3 is 15 amino acids. Germline V CDR1 and CDR2: MNHEY, SVGAGI. V was pared by 5 bases and J by 4 bases, with 12 bases between. In nucleotides, the CDR3 is TGTGCCAGCAGTGAAGTGGGGGAAGGGGCCAACGTCCTGACTTTC. Encoded protein: CASSEVGEGANVLTF.

Turning to this clonotype: One end of the junction fails to match germline, which may point to a read error. V gene TRBV10-3 combines with J gene TRBJ1-2, with D perhaps TRBD1 (5 bases). The CDR3 contains 16 residues. CDR1 and CDR2 (germline): ENHRY, SYGVKD. This chain's CDR3 is CVISPREGTIPYGYTF. As DNA, the CDR3 is TGTGTCATCAGTCCCCGGGAGGGGACCATACCCTATGGCTACACCTTC.

Notes on this clonotype: At one of its ends the junction is not consistent with the germline gene, which may arise from a read error. This chain uses TRBV7-9 with TRBJ2-7; D ambiguous. The CDR3 covers 15 residues. CDR1 is SEHNR and CDR2 is FQNEAQ in the germline V gene (reference sequence). The CDR3 region is CASSLAPVISTRQYF. DNA of the CDR3: TGCGCCAGCAGCTTAGCCCCGGTTATTTCCACGAGGCAGTACTTC.

The CDR3 DNA follows: TGTGCCAGCCGGGACCTGGGGACTGAAGCTTTCTTT. This gives the protein CASRDLGTEAFF. The chain links TRBV6-1 to TRBJ1-1; D is possibly TRBD1 (5 bases). Trimming took 8 bases from V and 5 from J, leaving 12 bases between them. Germline-derived CDR1 and CDR2 are MNHNS and SASEGT. This CDR3 has 12 amino acids.

In its sample, this clonotype was seen many times. The chain has TRBV29-1 and TRBJ2-2; the D is unclear. V was clipped by 6 bases and J by 1 base, with 12 bases between them. The CDR3 is 14 residues long. From germline, CDR1 is SQVTM and CDR2 ANQGSEA. DNA of the CDR3: TGCAGCGTGGTGCCCCTCCAGAACACCGGGGAGCTGTTTTTT. This codes for CSVVPLQNTGELFF.

About this clonotype itself: This may come from a read error, since a much larger clone is one base off. CDR3 region: CASRLDGDLEAFF. The CDR3 bases are TGTGCCAGCAGGTTGGACGGGGACCTCGAAGCTTTCTTT. This chain links TRBV2 with TRBJ1-1; a possible D gene is TRBD1 (5 bases). The CDR3 is 13 amino acids. Trimming removed 6 bases from V and 8 bases from J, with 16 bases in between. Germline loops: CDR1 SNHLY, CDR2 FYNNEI.

The CDR3 region has the DNA TGTGCCAGCAGCCCTCGGGACAGGGGCCCTGTCAGAGCCTACGAGCAGTACTTC. This gives the protein CASSPRDRGPVRAYEQYF. The chain uses TRBV9 and TRBJ2-7; TRBD1 aligns across 10 bases. Germline CDR1 and CDR2: SGDLS and YYNGEE. Trimming removed 4 bases from V and 2 bases from J; junction bases left unmatched: 15. This CDR3 contains 18 residues.

The chain carries TRBV7-2 and TRBJ2-2, with TRBD2 matching 14 bases. The CDR3 totals 17 residues. The germline V gene has CDR1 SGHTA and CDR2 FQGNSA. Trimming at V came to 5 bases and at J to 5 bases, leaving 7 bases not matched to a gene. The chain's CDR3 is CASSPGTSGSLTGELFF. CDR3 coding DNA: TGTGCCAGCAGCCCCGGGACTAGCGGGAGTCTAACCGGGGAGCTGTTTTTT.

The V and J genes are TRBV10-3 and TRBJ2-3; D is unclear. The CDR3 spans 14 residues. Per the germline V gene, CDR1 is ENHRY and CDR2 is SYGVKD. The germline V and J ends were trimmed by 3 bases and 3 bases, with 10 bases remaining between them. The CDR3 protein is CAISDFMGTDTQYF. DNA for the CDR3: TGTGCCATCAGTGATTTCATGGGAACAGATACGCAGTATTTT.

This clonotype was counted many times. J is TRBJ2-5 and V is TRBV29-1; D is uncertain. The CDR3 sequence is 14 residues long. Per the germline V gene, CDR1 is SQVTM and CDR2 is ANQGSEA. V was clipped by 3 bases and J by 0 bases, with 11 bases between them. CDR3 sequence reads: CSVEKSVNQETQYF. CDR3 bases: TGCAGCGTTGAGAAAAGCGTCAACCAAGAGACCCAGTACTTC.

The chain carries TRBV5-1 and TRBJ2-7, with unresolved D. The CDR3 loop spans 15 amino acids. Germline loops: CDR1 SGHRS, CDR2 YFSETQ. Trimming stripped 4 bases from V and 0 bases from J, with 14 bases between. CDR3 region: CASSLTGSPSYEQYF. The CDR3 DNA reads TGCGCCAGCAGCCTCACTGGCAGTCCCTCCTACGAGCAGTACTTC.

V usage is TRBV19 and J usage is TRBJ2-7, with D perhaps TRBD1 (6 bases). Germline CDR1 is LNHDA and CDR2 is SQIVND (reference sequence). Trimming took off 7 bases at V and 0 bases at J, with 13 bases between the two ends. This CDR3 contains 14 residues. CDR3 amino acids: CASTDRESSYEQYF. In nucleotides, the CDR3 is TGTGCCAGTACGGACAGAGAGAGCTCCTACGAGCAGTACTTC.

This chain joins TRBV7-9 and TRBJ1-1, with a weak D call TRBD1 (6 bases). The CDR3 length is 12 residues. The germline V and J ends were trimmed by 7 bases and 6 bases, with 12 bases remaining between them. Germline CDR1 is SEHNR and CDR2 is FQNEAQ (reference sequence). The CDR3 region is CASTFRGAEAFF. CDR3 DNA: TGTGCCAGCACTTTTAGGGGGGCTGAAGCTTTCTTT.

This chain uses TRBV5-1 with TRBJ2-7; D uncertain. Germline lookup yields CDR1 SGHRS and CDR2 YFSETQ. The ends were cut back, 4 bases at V and 6 bases at J, with 14 bases in the middle. This CDR3 has 13 amino acids. CDR3 DNA: TGCGCCAGCAGCCGCATAGTAGAACGCGAGCAGTACTTC. Translating it yields CASSRIVEREQYF.

The rearrangement links TRBV7-9 to TRBJ2-7; 9 bases agree with TRBD2. The CDR3 is 16 residues long. Germline V gives CDR1 SEHNR, CDR2 FQNEAQ (reference sequence). The junction had 14 bases not matched to a gene; V was cut back by 5 bases and J by 6 bases. The DNA for the CDR3 is TGTGCCAGCAGCCCCAGAGCGCTAGCGGGAACCGCCGAGCAGTACTTC. It specifies CASSPRALAGTAEQYF.

The chain uses TRBV10-3 and TRBJ1-1, with unresolved D. Trimming removed 10 bases at V and 4 bases at J, with 16 bases between. The CDR3 has 13 residues. Germline loops: CDR1 ENHRY, CDR2 SYGVKD. DNA of the CDR3: TGTGCCACGGGGTCGGGAATGGGCACTGAAGCTTTCTTT. Translating gives CATGSGMGTEAFF.

As for this clonotype: Possible read error: a much larger clone is one base away. The conserved phenylalanine or tryptophan normally closing the CDR3 is absent here, so this likely arose from a read error. V is TRBV20-1 and J is TRBJ1-1; a weak D match, TRBD1 (5 bases). This CDR3 region has 14 residues. Germline CDR1 and CDR2: DFQATT and SNEGSKA (reference sequence). V was cut by 4 bases and J by 1 base, with 13 bases left in between. DNA for the CDR3: TGCAGTGCTAAGGGGCTATCAGGGAACACTGAAGCTTTCCTT. Protein: CSAKGLSGNTEAFL.

The gene calls are TRBV20-1 and TRBJ1-5; D remains unclear. The V end was cut by 0 bases, the J end by 4 bases, with 22 bases between. CDR3 length: 18 amino acids. The V gene's germline CDR1 is DFQATT and CDR2 SNEGSKA (reference sequence). Written as DNA, the CDR3 is TGCAGTGCTAGAGATAGGGCCTCCCCAACCCGTATGAATCAGCCCCAGCATTTT. As protein: CSARDRASPTRMNQPQHF.

The chain joins TRBV2 to TRBJ1-2; 8 nucleotides line up with TRBD1. Trimming removed 9 bases from V and 6 bases from J; junction bases left unmatched: 9. This CDR3 is built from 13 residues. Per germline, CDR1 SNHLY and CDR2 FYNNEI. CDR3: CASDQGARDGYTF. In DNA form, the CDR3 reads TGTGCCAGTGATCAGGGGGCACGAGATGGCTACACCTTC.

For this clonotype: The junction shows a germline mismatch at one end, possibly a read error. The chain is built from TRBV24-1 and TRBJ1-4; the D is unclear. Germline loops: CDR1 KGHDR, CDR2 SFDVKD. There are 12 residues in the CDR3. Written as DNA, the CDR3 is TGTGCCACCAATGATGTCGGCGAAAAACTGTTTTTT. Its protein product is CATNDVGEKLFF.

This clonotype was seen ten or more times. The chain carries TRBV19 and TRBJ1-1, with 8 positions matching TRBD1. Germline lookup yields CDR1 LNHDA and CDR2 SQIVND (reference sequence). With V trimmed by 7 bases and J by 0 bases, 1 base remained unmatched. CDR3 size: 13 residues. The DNA of the CDR3 is TGTGCCAGTAAGGGACAGGTGAACACTGAAGCTTTCTTT. Amino acids: CASKGQVNTEAFF.

V gene TRBV7-9 combines with J gene TRBJ2-7; TRBD1 agrees at 7 bases. CDR1 and CDR2 (germline): SEHNR, FQNEAQ (reference sequence). CDR3 length: 15 amino acids. With 5 bases clipped from V and 0 bases from J, the junction kept 7 bases outside the gene matches. The CDR3 sequence is CASSHGQASSYEQYF. CDR3 coding DNA: TGTGCCAGCAGCCACGGACAGGCGTCCTCCTACGAGCAGTACTTC.

J is TRBJ1-4 and V is TRBV2; a weak D match, TRBD1 (6 bases). CDR1 and CDR2 from the germline V gene are SNHLY and FYNNEI. V lost 10 bases to trimming and J lost 5 bases, with 17 bases between them. The CDR3 extends over 14 amino acids. The chain's CDR3 is CAISLGTSNEKLFF. CDR3 sequence (DNA): TGTGCCATCAGCCTCGGGACATCAAATGAAAAACTGTTTTTT.